Listed here is a single T cell receptor beta chain. Its target is not known. This entry is derived from a study of tissue T cells after allogeneic stem cell transplantation. The wider study: Five GVHD patients had recipient-origin PBMCs collected before transplant.

Study-wide findings and caveats: TCR repertoires tracked anatomic similarity, regardless of disease or transplant status.

CDR3 sequences, V/J genes, frequencies and template counts came from survey-depth TCRbeta sequencing. Using immunoSEQ multiplex PCR, the repertoire was profiled, and TCRdb retains in-frame clones only, with some absent. The profile shows 4,500 to 7,000 clones, roughly four fifths of them singletons. The sequence came from a man aged 40 to 69 who later had graft-versus-host disease after an allogeneic stem cell transplant. The source was blood, collected before transplantation.

For the CDR3, the DNA is TGTGCCAGCAGCCGTGAGAGGACCGGGATGGAGCAGTACTTC. It yields the protein CASSRERTGMEQYF. This chain links TRBV5-4 with TRBJ2-7; weak D call: TRBD2 (5 bases). This CDR3 is 14 amino acids long. V was cut by 4 bases and J by 7 bases, with 18 bases left in between. Germline V CDR1 and CDR2: SGHNT, YYREEE (reference sequence).